This T cell receptor (beta chain) was captured by sequencing in a study of regulatory T cells in long-lasting Graves disease. Whole-study results and caveats: When disease was persistent, TRBV28, TRBJ1-2 and TRBJ2-5 were the favored segments.

As for time point: newly diagnosed GD, antithyroid drugs for less than 3 months. Making the TCR library involved RNA that had been extracted from PBMCs. For this clonotype: As yet, its antigen is unknown.

Sequencing libraries for TCR beta were prepared with iRepertoire HTBI primers and Arm-PCR of CDR3 regions. Original processing notes: Taken together, the samples had 62 TRBV and 13 to 15 TRBJ segments identified. TCRdb called the multiplex PCR reads again in MiXCR, with one record for every CDR3 protein. The V and J calls follow TCRdb's processing rather than the paper's. The data hold approximately 490,000 distinct CDR3 sequences, with around 15% observed a single time. The CDR3 runs to 15 residues. Trimming left V 3 bases short and J 3 bases short, with 12 bases between. Germline CDR1 MNHEY, CDR2 SMNVEV (reference sequence). The sample was also reused in another study, on T cells in Graves' hyperthyroidism and ophthalmopathy.

This clonotype was sampled from a man aged 35-49 years with Graves disease. Sequenced material: peripheral blood mononuclear cells (PBMCs), taken at new diagnosis, from a patient treated with antithyroid drugs. V and J are TRBV27 and TRBJ2-1, with D hard to call. The CDR3 loop reads CASSLGAQGYNEQFF. The CDR3 DNA reads as TGTGCCAGCAGTTTGGGTGCCCAAGGCTACAATGAGCAGTTCTTC.